The 29 T cell receptor beta chains presented below share a single source sample, sequenced in a study of blood T cell repertoires in COVID-19. The assay was immunoSEQ multiplex PCR, and TCRdb's table has in-frame clones only and misses some. The table records tens of thousands of clones, about 91% of them present only once. The sample consisted of peripheral blood. These receptors were obtained from a woman in her fifties or sixties with active COVID-19.

The rearrangement uses TRBV5-1 and TRBJ2-1; D perhaps matches TRBD2 (5 bases). CDR1 and CDR2 (germline): SGHRS, YFSETQ. V lost 4 bases to trimming and J lost 0 bases, with 14 bases between them. CDR3 length: 16 residues. The CDR3 loop is CASSTNSGSSYNEQFF. The CDR3 DNA reads as TGCGCCAGCAGCACCAACAGTGGGAGCTCCTACAATGAGCAGTTCTTC.

The chain links TRBV5-4 to TRBJ2-5; tentative D call: TRBD1 (6 bases). Trimming took off 5 bases at V and 2 bases at J, with 16 bases between the two ends. The V gene's germline CDR1 is SGHNT and CDR2 YYREEE (reference sequence). This CDR3 spans 15 amino acids. The CDR3: CASRVQGATQETQYF. DNA of the CDR3: TGTGCCAGCAGGGTACAGGGAGCCACTCAAGAGACCCAGTACTTC. The entire variable domain, with the rest obtained from reference TRBV5-4 and TRBJ2-5, is as follows: ETGVTQSPTHLIKTRGQQVTLRCSSQSGHNTVSWYQQALGQGPQFIFQYYREEENGRGNFPPRFSGLQFPNYSSELNVNALELDDSALYLCASRVQGATQETQYFGPGTRLLVL.

The rearrangement joins TRBV19 to TRBJ2-7; TRBD1 aligns across 8 bases. V shed 3 bases, J shed 4 bases, and the junction held 5 bases outside the gene matches. The germline V gene encodes CDR1 LNHDA and CDR2 SQIVND (reference sequence). This CDR3 is 14 amino acids long. CDR3 sequence (DNA): TGTGCCAGTAGTATTCGACAGGGGCTTTACGAGCAGTACTTC. This translates into CASSIRQGLYEQYF. Together with reference TRBV19 and TRBJ2-7, the CDR3 gives the full variable domain: DGGITQSPKYLFRKEGQNVTLSCEQNLNHDAMYWYRQDPGQGLRLIYYSQIVNDFQKGDIAEGYSVSREKKESFPLTVTSAQKNPTAFYLCASSIRQGLYEQYFGPGTRLTVT.

This sequence joins TRBV28 and TRBJ1-5, with D unclear. Germline CDR1 and CDR2: MDHEN and SYDVKM. This CDR3 has 15 amino acids. V was shortened by 3 bases and J by 2 bases, with 11 bases between the two germline ends. The CDR3 DNA reads TGTGCCAGCAGTTTTGGGGAGGTCGGCAATCAGCCCCAGCATTTT. Amino acids: CASSFGEVGNQPQHF.

The J gene is TRBJ2-5, the V gene TRBV7-2; 12 nucleotides agree with TRBD2. CDR1 is SGHTA and CDR2 is FQGNSA in the germline V gene. V trimming: 5 bases; J trimming: 5 bases; junction bases outside the gene matches: 9. The CDR3 loop spans 16 amino acids. The CDR3 loop is CASSLLAGGGSETQYF. In DNA form, the CDR3 reads TGTGCCAGCAGCCTACTAGCGGGAGGCGGGTCGGAGACCCAGTACTTC.

This rearrangement joins TRBV14 to TRBJ1-2; maybe TRBD1 (5 bases). V was shortened by 0 bases and J by 5 bases, with 16 bases between the two germline ends. The CDR3 length is 16 residues. Germline lookup yields CDR1 SGHDN and CDR2 FVKESK. CDR3 bases: TGTGCCAGCAGCCAAGATGGGGCAGGGTTACTATATGGCTACACCTTC. Translation gives CASSQDGAGLLYGYTF.

V is TRBV7-8 and J is TRBJ1-1, with 8 bases that match TRBD1. The trim removed 4 bases at V and 3 bases at J, leaving 7 bases unmatched. The CDR3 loop spans 15 amino acids. In germline, CDR1 is SGHVS, CDR2 FQNEAQ. CDR3 residues: CASSSGGRGYTEAFF. CDR3 in DNA: TGTGCCAGCAGCTCAGGGGGCAGGGGGTACACTGAAGCTTTCTTT. Together with reference TRBV7-8 and TRBJ1-1, the CDR3 gives the full variable domain: GAGVSQSPRYKVAKRGQDVALRCDPISGHVSLFWYQQALGQGPEFLTYFQNEAQLDKSGLPSDRFFAERPEGSVSTLKIQRTQQEDSAVYLCASSSGGRGYTEAFFGQGTRLTVV.

This chain joins TRBV30 and TRBJ1-5; 7 bases match TRBD1. Germline assignment: CDR1 GTSNPN and CDR2 SVGIG (reference sequence). The CDR3 covers 13 residues. The V segment lost 3 bases and the J segment 7 bases; nucleotides outside the gene matches: 6. This CDR3 is CAWSRDRDQPQHF. The CDR3 bases are TGTGCCTGGAGCAGAGACAGGGACCAGCCCCAGCATTTT.

The chain couples TRBV4-1 to TRBJ2-2, with TRBD2 identical over 11 bases. The ends lost 1 base at V and 7 bases at J; junction bases unmatched: 8. Germline CDR1 is MGHRA and CDR2 is YSYEKL. The CDR3 spans 17 residues. The CDR3 sequence is CASSQGIAGGPSGELFF. CDR3 in DNA: TGCGCCAGCAGCCAAGGAATAGCGGGAGGGCCGAGCGGGGAGCTGTTTTTT.

The chain is built from TRBV29-1 and TRBJ1-1; D is ambiguous. With 1 base removed from V and 5 bases from J, the gap between germline ends came to 14 bases. Germline V gene sequence: CDR1 SQVTM, CDR2 ANQGSEA. The CDR3 extends over 14 amino acids. The DNA for the CDR3 is TGCAGCGTTGAAGTGCGGGCAGGCGGGACTGAAGCTTTCTTT. This gives the protein CSVEVRAGGTEAFF. The full variable domain, with the rest looked up from reference TRBV29-1 and TRBJ1-1, is SAVISQKPSRDICQRGTSLTIQCQVDSQVTMMFWYRQQPGQSLTLIATANQGSEATYESGFVIDKFPISRPNLTFSTLTVSNMSPEDSSIYLCSVEVRAGGTEAFFGQGTRLTVV.

The chain employs TRBV9 and TRBJ1-1, with TRBD1 matching 7 bases. The CDR3 has 15 residues. From germline, CDR1 is SGDLS and CDR2 YYNGEE. V lost 0 bases, J lost 6 bases, and 8 bases stayed unmatched. The DNA of the CDR3 is TGTGCCAGCAGCGTAGCCCAGGGGGGAAGGGCTGAAGCTTTCTTT. Translating it yields CASSVAQGGRAEAFF.

The chain joins TRBV7-9 to TRBJ2-1; D gene uncertain. The length of the CDR3 is 13 residues. Trimming removed 6 bases at V and 8 bases at J, with 14 bases between. From germline, CDR1 is SEHNR and CDR2 FQNEAQ (reference sequence). CDR3 loop: CASSVYAEHEQFF. In nucleotides, the CDR3 is TGTGCCAGCAGTGTTTACGCTGAGCATGAGCAGTTCTTC. Using reference TRBV7-9 and TRBJ2-1 for the parts outside the CDR3, the full variable domain is DTGVSQNPRHKITKRGQNVTFRCDPISEHNRLYWYRQTLGQGPEFLTYFQNEAQLEKSRLLSDRFSAERPKGSFSTLEIQRTEQGDSAMYLCASSVYAEHEQFFGPGTRLTVL.

The chain combines TRBV7-9 with TRBJ1-4, with D possibly matching TRBD1 (5 bases). This CDR3 is 14 amino acids long. The V end was cut by 4 bases, the J end by 7 bases, with 13 bases between. CDR1 SEHNR and CDR2 FQNEAQ come from the germline V gene (reference sequence). CDR3 bases: TGTGCCAGCAGCTCTTACAGCGGGGGTGAAAAACTGTTTTTT. It encodes CASSSYSGGEKLFF.

V is TRBV3-1 (or the pseudogene TRBV3-2) and J is TRBJ2-3, with D perhaps TRBD2 (6 bases). The V end lost 3 bases, the J end lost 6 bases, and 16 bases lay between the germline ends. The germline V gene encodes CDR1 LGHDT and CDR2 YNNKEL (reference sequence). There are 15 residues in the CDR3. This CDR3 reads CASSQMVIAADTQYF. In nucleotides, the CDR3 is TGTGCCAGCAGCCAGATGGTGATAGCGGCGGATACGCAGTATTTT.

The rearrangement joins TRBV7-6 to TRBJ2-5, with TRBD2 matching 11 bases. This CDR3 is built from 20 residues. In germline, CDR1 is SGHVS, CDR2 FNYEAQ. J was trimmed by 5 bases and V by 4 bases; bases with no gene match: 21. The chain's CDR3 is CASSSLRLAGGGGAGETQYF. The CDR3 region has the DNA TGTGCCAGCAGCTCCCTCCGGCTAGCGGGAGGAGGGGGGGCGGGGGAGACCCAGTACTTC.

The chain couples TRBV9 to TRBJ2-7; a possible D gene is TRBD2 (6 bases). This CDR3 comprises 13 residues. The V gene's germline CDR1 is SGDLS and CDR2 YYNGEE. With 4 bases removed from V and 4 bases from J, the gap between germline ends came to 12 bases. CDR3 residues: CASSSGRGYEQYF. DNA of the CDR3: TGTGCCAGCAGCTCCGGGAGAGGATACGAGCAGTACTTC.

The genes are TRBV25-1 and TRBJ2-7; 12 positions match TRBD2. V gave up 6 bases and J gave up 1 base; unmatched junction bases: 4. Germline assignment: CDR1 MGHDK and CDR2 SYGVNS. The CDR3 spans 15 residues. The CDR3 loop reads CASRGTSGPSYEQYF. The CDR3 nucleotides are TGTGCCAGCAGGGGGACTAGCGGGCCTTCCTACGAGCAGTACTTC.

The chain joins TRBV30 to TRBJ2-7; TRBD2 matches 15 bases. Germline CDR1 is GTSNPN and CDR2 is SVGIG (reference sequence). The CDR3 consists of 17 residues. V was clipped by 4 bases and J by 7 bases; unmatched bases: 14. The CDR3 protein is CAWMAASGTSGRMEQYF. CDR3 in DNA: TGTGCCTGGATGGCAGCATCCGGGACTAGCGGGAGGATGGAGCAGTACTTC.

The V and J genes are TRBV10-3 and TRBJ1-5; D gene ambiguous. The V gene lost 2 bases and the J gene lost 5 bases, with 7 bases spanning the gap. This CDR3 contains 13 residues. CDR1 is ENHRY, CDR2 SYGVKD, per germline. Written as DNA, the CDR3 is TGTGCCATCAGTGAGAGTGTAGATCAGCCCCAGCATTTT. Translation gives CAISESVDQPQHF.

The chain uses TRBV28 and TRBJ1-1; D not resolved. Germline CDR1 is MDHEN and CDR2 is SYDVKM. Trimming left V 3 bases short and J 5 bases short, with 10 bases between. The CDR3 consists of 13 residues. The CDR3 loop reads CASSFVVRTEAFF. The CDR3, as DNA: TGTGCCAGCAGTTTTGTGGTGAGGACTGAAGCTTTCTTT. Looking up the rest from reference TRBV28 and TRBJ1-1 gives the full variable domain: DVKVTQSSRYLVKRTGEKVFLECVQDMDHENMFWYRQDPGLGLRLIYFSYDVKMKEKGDIPEGYSVSREKKERFSLILESASTNQTSMYLCASSFVVRTEAFFGQGTRLTVV.

This clone was observed once. The J gene is TRBJ2-7, the V gene TRBV6-5, with 7 bases lining up with TRBD1. CDR1 MNHEY and CDR2 SVGAGI come from the germline V gene. The CDR3 is 15 amino acids. Trimming removed 7 bases from V and 3 bases from J; junction bases left unmatched: 12. Here the CDR3 DNA reads TGTGCCAGCACTATCTCGACAGGGAGACACTACGAGCAGTACTTC. This encodes CASTISTGRHYEQYF.

V gene TRBV27 combines with J gene TRBJ2-1, with TRBD2 as a possible D gene (6 bases). V was cut by 3 bases and J by 3 bases, with 15 bases left in between. This CDR3 region has 16 residues. Germline V CDR1 and CDR2: MNHEY, SMNVEV (reference sequence). Here the CDR3 DNA reads TGTGCCAGCAGTTTTCTCAGGACCGGGGGCTACAATGAGCAGTTCTTC. It translates to CASSFLRTGGYNEQFF.

The rearrangement links TRBV7-2 to TRBJ2-2; D remains ambiguous. V was trimmed by 4 bases and J by 3 bases, leaving 9 bases between them. The CDR3 runs to 14 residues. CDR1 SGHTA and CDR2 FQGNSA come from the germline V gene. CDR3 residues: CASSSPGYTGELFF. CDR3 in DNA: TGTGCCAGCAGCTCCCCAGGATACACCGGGGAGCTGTTTTTT.

The chain combines TRBV20-1 with TRBJ2-3; no firm D call. The CDR3 has 13 amino acids. Germline V gives CDR1 DFQATT, CDR2 SNEGSKA (reference sequence). V was pared by 3 bases and J by 0 bases, with 7 bases between. The CDR3 protein is CSASFQSTDTQYF. Here the CDR3 DNA reads TGCAGTGCTAGTTTTCAGAGCACAGATACGCAGTATTTT.

V is TRBV20-1 and J is TRBJ1-2, with 8 bases lining up with TRBD1. The germline V gene encodes CDR1 DFQATT and CDR2 SNEGSKA (reference sequence). The CDR3 sequence is 11 residues long. In DNA form, the CDR3 reads TGCAGCGCAGGGGGCCCCTATGGCTACACCTTC. This codes for CSAGGPYGYTF.

CDR3 coding DNA: TGTGCCAGCGGGCACGGGGGAGATCAGCCCCAGCATTTT. The encoded protein is CASGHGGDQPQHF. The rearrangement joins TRBV6-5 to TRBJ1-5; D may be TRBD1 (5 bases). This CDR3 region has 13 residues. V was pared by 8 bases and J by 5 bases, with 13 bases between. CDR1 MNHEY and CDR2 SVGAGI come from the germline V gene.

CDR3 nucleotide sequence: TGTGCCAGCAGTGAAAGACTAGCGGGATCGCTCTACAATGAGCAGTTCTTC. It yields the protein CASSERLAGSLYNEQFF. The chain has TRBV27 and TRBJ2-1; the match to TRBD2 covers 11 bases. The germline CDR1 and CDR2 sequences are MNHEY and SMNVEV (reference sequence). The CDR3 covers 17 residues. V was clipped by 5 bases and J by 3 bases; unmatched bases: 9.

The J gene is TRBJ1-2, the V gene TRBV10-2; D gene unclear. The CDR3 length is 13 residues. Per the germline V gene, CDR1 is WSHSY and CDR2 is SAAADI. V dropped 6 bases and J dropped 4 bases, with 12 bases sitting between them. In nucleotides, the CDR3 is TGCGCCAGCAGATTCGACTGGAGCTATGGCTACACCTTC. This codes for CASRFDWSYGYTF.

The chain carries TRBV2 and TRBJ2-1; 11 bases fit TRBD2. CDR3 size: 15 residues. Trimming cost V 6 bases and J 4 bases; bases outside gene matches: 5. CDR1 is SNHLY and CDR2 is FYNNEI in the germline V gene. The CDR3 protein is CASRPTSGEYNEQFF. The CDR3, as DNA: TGTGCCAGCAGACCGACTAGCGGGGAATACAATGAGCAGTTCTTC.